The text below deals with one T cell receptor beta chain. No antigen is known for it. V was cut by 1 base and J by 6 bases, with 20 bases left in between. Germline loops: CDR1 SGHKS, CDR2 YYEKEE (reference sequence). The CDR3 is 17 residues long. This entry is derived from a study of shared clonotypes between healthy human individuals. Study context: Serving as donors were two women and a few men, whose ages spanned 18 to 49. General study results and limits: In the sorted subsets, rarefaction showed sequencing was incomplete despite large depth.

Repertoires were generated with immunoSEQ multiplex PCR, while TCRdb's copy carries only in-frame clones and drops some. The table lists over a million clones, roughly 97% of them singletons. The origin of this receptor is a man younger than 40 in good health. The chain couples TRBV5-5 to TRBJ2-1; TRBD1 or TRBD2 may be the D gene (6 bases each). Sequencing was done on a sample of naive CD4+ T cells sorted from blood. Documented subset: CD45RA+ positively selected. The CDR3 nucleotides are TGTGCCAGCAGCTTGTCCCGAGGGGGGCTCTTGAGCAATGAGCAGTTCTTC. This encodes CASSLSRGGLLSNEQFF.